This T cell receptor (beta chain) appears in the sequencing data of a study of blood T cell repertoires in COVID-19. Profiling relied on immunoSEQ multiplex PCR, and the TCRdb table lists in-frame clones only, not all of them. This sample has some 210,000 clones, with about 88% found just once. Germline lookup yields CDR1 SGHTA and CDR2 FQGNSA. V lost 6 bases to trimming and J lost 6 bases, with 20 bases between them. CDR3 length: 16 amino acids. The source of this sequence is a woman in her thirties or forties who had recovered from COVID-19. Sequencing was performed on peripheral blood. The rearrangement uses TRBV7-2 and TRBJ2-2; D possibly corresponds to TRBD2 (6 bases). CDR3 in amino acids: CASSSRRGSGSGELFF. As DNA, the CDR3 is TGTGCCAGCAGTTCGCGACGGGGGTCCGGTTCCGGGGAGCTGTTTTTT.